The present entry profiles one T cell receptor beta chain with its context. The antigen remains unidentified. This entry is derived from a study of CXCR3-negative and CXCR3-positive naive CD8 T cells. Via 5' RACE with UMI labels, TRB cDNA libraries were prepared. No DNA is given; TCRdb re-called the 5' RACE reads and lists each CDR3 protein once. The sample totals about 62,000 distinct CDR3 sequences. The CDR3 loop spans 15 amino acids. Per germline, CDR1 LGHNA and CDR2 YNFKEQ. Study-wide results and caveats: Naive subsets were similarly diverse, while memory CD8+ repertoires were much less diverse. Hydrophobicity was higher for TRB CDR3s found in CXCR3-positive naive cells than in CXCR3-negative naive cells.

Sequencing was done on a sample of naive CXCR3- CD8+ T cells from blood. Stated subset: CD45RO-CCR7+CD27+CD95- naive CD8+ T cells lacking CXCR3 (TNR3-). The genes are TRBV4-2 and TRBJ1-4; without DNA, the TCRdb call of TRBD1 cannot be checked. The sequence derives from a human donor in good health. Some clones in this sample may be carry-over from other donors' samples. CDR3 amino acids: CASSQEGRGWEKLFF.